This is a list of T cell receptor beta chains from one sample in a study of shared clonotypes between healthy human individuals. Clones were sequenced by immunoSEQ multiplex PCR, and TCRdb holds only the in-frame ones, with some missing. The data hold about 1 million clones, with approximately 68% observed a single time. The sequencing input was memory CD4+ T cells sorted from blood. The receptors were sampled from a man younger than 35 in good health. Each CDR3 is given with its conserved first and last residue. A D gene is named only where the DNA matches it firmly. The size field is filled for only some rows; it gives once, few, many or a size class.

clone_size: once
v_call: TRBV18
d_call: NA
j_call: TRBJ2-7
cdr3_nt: TGTGCCAGCTCACCGCGACAGGGAGGTGACGAGCAGTACTTC
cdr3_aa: CASSPRQGGDEQYF

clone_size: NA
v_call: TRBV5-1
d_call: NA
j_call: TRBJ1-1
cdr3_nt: TGCGCCAGCAGCTTGGTTCAGGGTATGACTGAAGCTTTCTTT
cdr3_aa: CASSLVQGMTEAFF

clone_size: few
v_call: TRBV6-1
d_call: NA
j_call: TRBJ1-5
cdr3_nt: TGTGCCAGCACTCTTCCTTATCAGCCCCAGCATTTT
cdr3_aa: CASTLPYQPQHF

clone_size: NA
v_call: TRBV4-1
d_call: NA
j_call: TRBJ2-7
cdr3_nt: TGCGCCAGCAGCCACCTACCTAGGGATGAGCAGTACTTC
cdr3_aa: CASSHLPRDEQYF

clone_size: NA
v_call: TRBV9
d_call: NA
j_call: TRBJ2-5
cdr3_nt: TGTGCCAGCAGCCACAGGGAAGAGACCCAGTACTTC
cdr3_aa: CASSHREETQYF

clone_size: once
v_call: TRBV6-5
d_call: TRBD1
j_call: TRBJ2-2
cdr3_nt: TGTGCCAGCAGTCCCGGGACAGTAAACACCGGGGAGCTGTTTTTT
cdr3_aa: CASSPGTVNTGELFF

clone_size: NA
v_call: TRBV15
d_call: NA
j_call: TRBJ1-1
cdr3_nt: TGTGCCACCACCCCCCGCGGGGCCGTTTCGGAAGCTTTCTTT
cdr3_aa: CATTPRGAVSEAFF

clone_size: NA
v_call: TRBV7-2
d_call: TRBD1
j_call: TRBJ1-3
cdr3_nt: TGTGCCAGCAGCTCGGACAGGGCGGGAGGAAACACCATATATTTT
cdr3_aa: CASSSDRAGGNTIYF

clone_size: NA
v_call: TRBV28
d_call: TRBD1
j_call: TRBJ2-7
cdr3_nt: TGTGCCAGCAGTTACAGGGGCCCTACCTACGAGCAGTACTTC
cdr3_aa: CASSYRGPTYEQYF

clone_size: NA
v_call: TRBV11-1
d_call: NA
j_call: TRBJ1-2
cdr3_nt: TGTGCCAGCAGCCCAGCTAACTATGGCTACACCTTC
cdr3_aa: CASSPANYGYTF

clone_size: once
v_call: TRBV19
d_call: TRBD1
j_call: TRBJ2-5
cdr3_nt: TGTGCCAGTAGTGATACCGGACAGGGGCGGGGAGAGACCCAGTACTTC
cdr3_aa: CASSDTGQGRGETQYF

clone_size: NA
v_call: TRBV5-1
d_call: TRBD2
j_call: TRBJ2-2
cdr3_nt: TGCGCCAGCAGCACCCGGGCTAGCGGGGGGGCCGGCGGGGAGCTGTTTTTT
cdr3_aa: CASSTRASGGAGGELFF

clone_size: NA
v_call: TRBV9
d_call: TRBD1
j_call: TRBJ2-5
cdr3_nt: TGTGCCAGCAGCGGGACAGGGGGAGGAGAGACCCAGTACTTC
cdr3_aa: CASSGTGGGETQYF

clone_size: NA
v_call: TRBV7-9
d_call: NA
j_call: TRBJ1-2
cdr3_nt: TGTGCCAGCAGCTTAATGGAACAGTCCGGCTACACCTTC
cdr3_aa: CASSLMEQSGYTF

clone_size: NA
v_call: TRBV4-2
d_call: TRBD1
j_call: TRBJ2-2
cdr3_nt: TGTGCCAGCAGCTTACAGGGGCCCATGCAGGAGCTGTTTTTT
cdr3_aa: CASSLQGPMQELFF

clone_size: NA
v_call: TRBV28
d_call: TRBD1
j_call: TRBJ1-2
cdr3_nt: TGTGCCAGCCAAACAGGGGGCCGCGTCCTGACCTTC
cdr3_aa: CASQTGGRVLTF

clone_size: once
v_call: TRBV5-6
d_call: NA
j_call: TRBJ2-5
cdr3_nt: TGTGCCAGCAGCTTGGGTATGAGTGGAGAGACCCAGTACTTC
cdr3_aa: CASSLGMSGETQYF

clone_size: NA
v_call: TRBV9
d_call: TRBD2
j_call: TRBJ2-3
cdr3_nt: TGTGCCAGCAGCGTAGCGGCTAGCGGGGGGTTTACGCAGTATTTT
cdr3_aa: CASSVAASGGFTQYF

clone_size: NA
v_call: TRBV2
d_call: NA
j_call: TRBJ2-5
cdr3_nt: TGTGCCAGCAGTGTTGGCAGGAGGGAGACCCAGTACTTC
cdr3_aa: CASSVGRRETQYF

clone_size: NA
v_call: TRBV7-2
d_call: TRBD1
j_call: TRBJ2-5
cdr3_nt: TGTGCCAGCAGCGCCCGACAGGGTCTGGAGACCCAGTACTTC
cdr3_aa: CASSARQGLETQYF

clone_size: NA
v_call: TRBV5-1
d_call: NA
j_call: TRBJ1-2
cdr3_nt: TGCGCCAGCAGCTTGGAAGGGCAGACGGGCTACACCTTC
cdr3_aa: CASSLEGQTGYTF

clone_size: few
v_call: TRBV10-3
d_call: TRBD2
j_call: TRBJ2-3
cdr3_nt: TGTGCCATCAGGGAACTAGCGGACACAGATACGCAGTATTTT
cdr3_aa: CAIRELADTDTQYF

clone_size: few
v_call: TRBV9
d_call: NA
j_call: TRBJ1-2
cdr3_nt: TGTGCCAGCAGCGTAACAGGGGGCTACACCTTC
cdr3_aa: CASSVTGGYTF

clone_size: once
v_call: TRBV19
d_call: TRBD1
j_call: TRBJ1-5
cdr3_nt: TGTGCCAGTAGCCGGGACAGGGTGGATCAGCCCCAGCATTTT
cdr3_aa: CASSRDRVDQPQHF

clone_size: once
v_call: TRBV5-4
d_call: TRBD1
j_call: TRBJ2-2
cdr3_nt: TGTGCCAGCAGCCCCACAGGGGGCGATGGAAACGGGGAGCTGTTTTTT
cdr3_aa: CASSPTGGDGNGELFF

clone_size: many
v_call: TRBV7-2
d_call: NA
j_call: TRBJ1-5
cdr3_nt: TGTGCCAGCAGCTCGCATTCGGGGGATAATCAGCCCCAGCATTTT
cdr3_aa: CASSSHSGDNQPQHF

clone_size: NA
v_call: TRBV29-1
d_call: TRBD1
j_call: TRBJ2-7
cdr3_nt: TGCAGCGTTGCCCGGGACAGGGGAGGCTACGAGCAGTACTTC
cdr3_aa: CSVARDRGGYEQYF

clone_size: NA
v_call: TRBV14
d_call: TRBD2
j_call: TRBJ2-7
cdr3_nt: TGTGCCAGCAGCCAACTAGCGGGAATTCCCTACGAGCAGTACTTC
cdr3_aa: CASSQLAGIPYEQYF

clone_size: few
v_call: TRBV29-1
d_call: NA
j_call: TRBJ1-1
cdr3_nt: TGCAGCGTTGGAGGACAGATACTGAACACTGAAGCTTTCTTT
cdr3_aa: CSVGGQILNTEAFF

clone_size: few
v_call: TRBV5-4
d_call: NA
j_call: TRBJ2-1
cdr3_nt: TGTGCCAGCAGCTTTTTCGGCTACAATGAGCAGTTCTTC
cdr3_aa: CASSFFGYNEQFF

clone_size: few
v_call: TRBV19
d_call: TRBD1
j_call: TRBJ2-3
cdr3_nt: TGTGCCAGTAAAGAACAGGGGAGCACAGATACGCAGTATTTT
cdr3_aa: CASKEQGSTDTQYF

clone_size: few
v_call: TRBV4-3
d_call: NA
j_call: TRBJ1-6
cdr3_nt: TGCGCCAGCAGCCAAAGACAGCTGAATTCACCCCTCCACTTT
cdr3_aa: CASSQRQLNSPLHF

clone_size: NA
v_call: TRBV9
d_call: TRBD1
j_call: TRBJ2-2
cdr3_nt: TGTGCCAGCAGCGCCGTGGGACAGTTATACACCGGGGAGCTGTTTTTT
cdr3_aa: CASSAVGQLYTGELFF

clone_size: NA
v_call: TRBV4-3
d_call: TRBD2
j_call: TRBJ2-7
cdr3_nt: TGCGCCAGCAGCCAAAGTTCTAGCGGGAGTAAGTACGAGCAGTACTTC
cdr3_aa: CASSQSSSGSKYEQYF

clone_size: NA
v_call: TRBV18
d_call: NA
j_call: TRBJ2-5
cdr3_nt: TGTGCCAGCTCACCCGGTGGAGGAGAGACCCAGTACTTC
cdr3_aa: CASSPGGGETQYF

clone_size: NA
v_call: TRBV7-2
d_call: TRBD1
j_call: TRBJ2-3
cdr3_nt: TGTGCCAGCAGCTTTTTCCCTCCGGGACAGGGGGCAGATACGCAGTATTTT
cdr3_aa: CASSFFPPGQGADTQYF

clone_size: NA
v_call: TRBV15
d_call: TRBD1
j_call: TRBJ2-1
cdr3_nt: TGTGCCACCAGCAGACCGACAGGGCGGCAGTTCTTC
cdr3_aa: CATSRPTGRQFF

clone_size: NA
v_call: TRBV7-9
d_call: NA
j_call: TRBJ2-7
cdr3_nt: TGTGCCAGCAGCAACCTAGGGGAGCAGTACTTC
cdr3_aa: CASSNLGEQYF

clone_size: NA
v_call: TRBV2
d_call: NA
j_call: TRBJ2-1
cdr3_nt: TGTGCCAGCAGTGAGGAGGGAGCCTACAATGAGCAGTTCTTC
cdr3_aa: CASSEEGAYNEQFF

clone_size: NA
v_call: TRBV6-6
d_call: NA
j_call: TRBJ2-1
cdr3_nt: TGTGCCAGCAGGGGGCTTACAGGGACTGGGTACAATGAGCAGTTCTTC
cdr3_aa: CASRGLTGTGYNEQFF

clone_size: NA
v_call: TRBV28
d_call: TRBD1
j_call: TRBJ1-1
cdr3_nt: TGTGCCAGCAGTACGCGACAGGGATCCACTGAAGCTTTCTTT
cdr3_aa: CASSTRQGSTEAFF

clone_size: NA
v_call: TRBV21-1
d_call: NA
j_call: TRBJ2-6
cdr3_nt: TGTGCCAGCAGCGGGCACTCAACTGGGGCCAACGTCCTGACTTTC
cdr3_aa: CASSGHSTGANVLTF

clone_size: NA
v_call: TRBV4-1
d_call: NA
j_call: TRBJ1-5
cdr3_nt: TGCGCCAGCAGCCAAGAAAATGTAAATCAGCCCCAGCATTTT
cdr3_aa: CASSQENVNQPQHF

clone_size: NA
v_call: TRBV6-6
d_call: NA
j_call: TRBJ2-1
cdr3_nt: TGTGCCAGCAGCCGGGACGGGTCCTACAATGAGCAGTTCTTC
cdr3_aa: CASSRDGSYNEQFF

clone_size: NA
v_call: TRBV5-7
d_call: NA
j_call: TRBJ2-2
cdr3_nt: TGTGCCCCGACCACTTTTAGCACCGGGGAGCTGTTTTTT
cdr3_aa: CAPTTFSTGELFF

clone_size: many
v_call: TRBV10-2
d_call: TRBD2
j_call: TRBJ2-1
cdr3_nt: TGCGCCAGCAGAGCAGCGGGAGAGTACTCCTACAATGAGCAGTTCTTC
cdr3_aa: CASRAAGEYSYNEQFF

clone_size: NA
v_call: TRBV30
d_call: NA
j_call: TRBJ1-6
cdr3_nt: TGTGCCTGGAGCCTACAAGGGTCACCCCTCCACTTT
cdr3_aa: CAWSLQGSPLHF

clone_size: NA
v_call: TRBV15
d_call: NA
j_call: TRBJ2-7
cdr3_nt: TGTGCCACCAGCAGAGATGTATTGGGGACTTCTCTTCAGTACTTC
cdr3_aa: CATSRDVLGTSLQYF

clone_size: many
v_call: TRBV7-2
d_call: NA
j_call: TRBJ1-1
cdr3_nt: TGTGCCAGCAGTACGGTCCGGCGTAAAGCTTTCTTT
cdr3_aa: CASSTVRRKAFF

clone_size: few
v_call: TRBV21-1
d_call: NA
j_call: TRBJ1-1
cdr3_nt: TGTGCCAGCAGCAAGGAGGCAGTACGGGATGGAGCTTTCTTT
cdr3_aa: CASSKEAVRDGAFF

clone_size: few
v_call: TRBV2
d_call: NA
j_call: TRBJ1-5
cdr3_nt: TGTGCCAGCAGCCGTGGTCGGGGAAACAATCAGCCCCAGCATTTT
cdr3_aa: CASSRGRGNNQPQHF

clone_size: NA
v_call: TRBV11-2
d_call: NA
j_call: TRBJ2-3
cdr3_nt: TGTGCCAGCAGCGAGTCTATCCACACCCTGGATACGCAGTATTTT
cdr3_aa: CASSESIHTLDTQYF

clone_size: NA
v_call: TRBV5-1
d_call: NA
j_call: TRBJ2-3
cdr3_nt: TGCGCCAGCAGCCTGTCCGGGAGTGGAGATACGCAGTATTTT
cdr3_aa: CASSLSGSGDTQYF

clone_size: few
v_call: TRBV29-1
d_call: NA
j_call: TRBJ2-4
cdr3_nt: TGCAGCGTACAGGGTTCGGGAAACATTCAGTACTTC
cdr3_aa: CSVQGSGNIQYF

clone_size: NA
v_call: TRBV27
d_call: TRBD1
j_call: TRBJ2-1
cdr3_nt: TGTGCCAGCAGTTCCGGCCAGGGACAGGGGAGGGTAAATGAGCAGTTCTTC
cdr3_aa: CASSSGQGQGRVNEQFF

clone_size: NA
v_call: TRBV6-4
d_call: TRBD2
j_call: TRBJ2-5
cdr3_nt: TGTGCCAGCAGTGACTCCGCGGGGGGGAAAGAGACCCAGTACTTC
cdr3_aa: CASSDSAGGKETQYF

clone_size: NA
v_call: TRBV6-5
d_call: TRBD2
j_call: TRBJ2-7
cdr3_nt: TGTGCCAGCCAGACTAGCACAACCTACGAGCAGTACTTC
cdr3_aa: CASQTSTTYEQYF

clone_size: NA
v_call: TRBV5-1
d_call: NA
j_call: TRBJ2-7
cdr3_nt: TGCGCCAGCAGCAAGACAGGTGTATACGAGCAGTACTTC
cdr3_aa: CASSKTGVYEQYF

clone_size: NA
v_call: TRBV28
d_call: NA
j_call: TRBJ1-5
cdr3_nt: TGTGCCGGCCCTCCCGGGAAGTTGGGTCATCAGCCCCAGCATTTT
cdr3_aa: CAGPPGKLGHQPQHF